A single sample gave rise to the 20 T cell receptor beta chains below, sequenced in a study of cytomegalovirus exposure and HLA in healthy donors. The PCR contained 60 Vbeta and 13 Jbeta primers. Produced via immunoSEQ multiplex PCR; TCRdb's table is partial and in-frame only. The repertoire holds fewer than 200,000 clones, with around three quarters as singletons. The material sequenced was PBMCs. The receptors originated from a man between 40 and 49 years old in good health and CMV-seronegative.

Note on this clone: Relative to the germline gene, one junction end is altered; a read error may explain this. The CDR3 coding sequence is TGTGCCAGCAGCCTAGGACTAGCGGGGGGAGACACAGATACGCAGTATTTT. It translates to CASSLGLAGGDTDTQYF. The chain couples TRBV13 to TRBJ2-3, with 14 bases aligning to TRBD2. CDR1 is PRHDT and CDR2 is FYEKMQ in the germline V gene (reference sequence). CDR3 length: 17 amino acids.

The chain combines TRBV12-5 with TRBJ2-2; 9 bases are a match to TRBD1. Unmatched junction bases numbered 12, after V lost 1 base and J lost 6 bases. Germline V CDR1 and CDR2: LGHNT, FRNRAP. The CDR3 length is 18 residues. CDR3 loop: CASGLGQGDWSTPGELFF. The CDR3 nucleotides are TGTGCTAGTGGTTTGGGACAGGGGGACTGGTCGACACCCGGGGAGCTGTTTTTT.

V gene TRBV6-6 combines with J gene TRBJ1-1, with 11 positions matching TRBD1. The CDR3 spans 14 residues. Trimming removed 5 bases from V and 5 bases from J; junction bases left unmatched: 4. In germline, CDR1 is MNHNY, CDR2 SVGAGI (reference sequence). The CDR3, as DNA: TGTGCCAGCAGTCCCGGGACAGGGGGGACTGAAGCTTTCTTT. Protein: CASSPGTGGTEAFF.

The chain uses TRBV30 and TRBJ1-5; TRBD1 matches at 9 bases. Trimming removed 5 bases from V and 4 bases from J; junction bases left unmatched: 9. CDR1 and CDR2 from the germline V gene are GTSNPN and SVGIG (reference sequence). CDR3 length equals 15 residues. CDR3 nucleotides: TGTGCCTGGTCGCTCGACGGGACAGGGAATCAGCCCCAGCATTTT. This sequence encodes CAWSLDGTGNQPQHF.

As to this clone: The sample holds other DNA sequences that translate to the same CDR3. This chain links TRBV4-3 with TRBJ1-5, with 8 positions matching TRBD1. The CDR3 loop spans 14 amino acids. CDR1 and CDR2 from the germline V gene are LGHNA and YSLEER. V was clipped by 3 bases and J by 4 bases; unmatched bases: 2. The DNA of the CDR3 is TGCGCCAGCAGCCAGGACAGGGAAAATCAGCCCCAGCATTTT. Translating it yields CASSQDRENQPQHF.

Comment on this clone: Likely a read error: the CDR3 ends without its conserved phenylalanine or tryptophan. V usage is TRBV7-2 and J usage is TRBJ1-1; unclear D gene. The CDR3 length is 15 residues. V lost 1 base and J 2 bases, leaving 11 bases between the germline ends. Germline lookup yields CDR1 SGHTA and CDR2 FQGNSA. Here the CDR3 reads CASSLGGGFNTEAFL. The DNA of the CDR3 is TGTGCCAGCAGCTTAGGGGGAGGATTTAACACTGAAGCTTTCCTT.

The rearrangement joins TRBV5-8 to TRBJ1-1, with 9 nucleotides matching TRBD1. Germline trimming cut 3 bases from V and 3 bases from J; bases unmatched to any gene: 9. CDR3 length: 16 amino acids. Germline V CDR1 and CDR2: SGHTS, YDEGEE. The CDR3 nucleotides read TGTGCCAGCAGCTCGTACAGGGGGCTGACGGACACTGAAGCTTTCTTT. It codes for CASSSYRGLTDTEAFF.

The CDR3 protein is CASTLQGEGGELFF. In DNA form, the CDR3 reads TGTGCCAGCACCCTGCAGGGCGAAGGCGGGGAGCTGTTTTTT. The chain carries TRBV5-4 and TRBJ2-2, with D possibly matching TRBD1 (5 bases). With 6 bases removed from V and 7 bases from J, the gap between germline ends came to 16 bases. The CDR3 totals 14 residues. Germline CDR1 SGHNT, CDR2 YYREEE (reference sequence).

This sequence joins TRBV5-1 and TRBJ2-7; no clear D gene. The CDR3 sequence is 13 residues long. V was cut by 3 bases and J by 1 base, with 8 bases left in between. The germline gives CDR1 SGHRS, CDR2 YFSETQ. The CDR3 here is CASSSTDSYEQYF. CDR3 sequence (DNA): TGCGCCAGCAGCTCCACAGATTCCTACGAGCAGTACTTC.

This chain joins TRBV4-1 and TRBJ2-7; D uncertain. The CDR3 consists of 14 residues. The V gene lost 1 base and the J gene lost 8 bases, with 15 bases spanning the gap. The V gene's germline CDR1 is MGHRA and CDR2 YSYEKL. CDR3 coding DNA: TGCGCCAGCAGCCAAGGAACCGCTACGTTGCAGCAGTACTTC. This encodes CASSQGTATLQQYF.

This clone is a singleton in its sample. The V gene is TRBV29-1, the J gene TRBJ2-7; 7 nucleotides line up with TRBD2. Losses at the gene ends were 4 bases for V and 1 base for J; bases not matched to a gene: 10. The length of the CDR3 is 15 residues. Germline V CDR1 and CDR2: SQVTM, ANQGSEA. The CDR3 spells CSVAVVGGGSYEQYF. The CDR3 bases are TGCAGCGTTGCAGTGGTTGGGGGAGGGTCCTACGAGCAGTACTTC.

This chain uses TRBV7-9 with TRBJ1-2; D gene ambiguous. Per germline, CDR1 SEHNR and CDR2 FQNEAQ (reference sequence). The V and J ends lost 4 bases and 8 bases respectively, with 14 bases between them. This CDR3 spans 13 amino acids. This CDR3 is CASSSGGRLGYTF. CDR3 in DNA: TGTGCCAGCAGCTCGGGAGGCCGCCTGGGCTACACCTTC. Drawing the rest from reference TRBV7-9 and TRBJ1-2, the complete variable domain is DTGVSQNPRHKITKRGQNVTFRCDPISEHNRLYWYRQTLGQGPEFLTYFQNEAQLEKSRLLSDRFSAERPKGSFSTLEIQRTEQGDSAMYLCASSSGGRLGYTFGSGTRLTVV.

The chain links TRBV5-4 to TRBJ2-2, with 7 bases aligning to TRBD2. CDR3 length: 15 residues. The V gene end was trimmed by 4 bases and the J gene end by 2 bases; junction bases not matched to a gene: 5. CDR1 and CDR2 from the germline V gene are SGHNT and YYREEE (reference sequence). CDR3 loop: CASSPASGNTGELFF. DNA of the CDR3: TGTGCCAGCAGCCCCGCTAGCGGTAACACCGGGGAGCTGTTTTTT.

This chain links TRBV4-3 with TRBJ2-7, with D tentatively TRBD1 (6 bases). Germline V gene sequence: CDR1 LGHNA, CDR2 YSLEER. Trimming pared 3 bases from V and 5 bases from J, leaving 14 bases between. The CDR3 is 14 residues long. The CDR3 sequence is CASSHGQSGDEQYF. The CDR3 DNA sequence: TGCGCCAGCAGCCACGGACAGAGCGGAGACGAGCAGTACTTC.

The chain couples TRBV28 to TRBJ1-2; tentatively, D is TRBD1 (6 bases). V lost 8 bases and J 7 bases, leaving 14 bases between the germline ends. The CDR3 contains 12 residues. CDR1 is MDHEN, CDR2 SYDVKM, per germline. CDR3 amino acids: CASGRGSSGYTF. In DNA, the CDR3 is TGTGCCAGCGGCAGGGGTTCAAGTGGCTACACCTTC.

Here the CDR3 reads CASRGGSTEAFF. As DNA, the CDR3 is TGTGCCTCCCGGGGGGGGAGTACTGAAGCTTTCTTT. This chain links TRBV10-3 with TRBJ1-1; a possible D gene is TRBD1 (5 bases). Trimming left V 11 bases short and J 5 bases short, with 15 bases between. The CDR3 runs to 12 residues. CDR1 is ENHRY and CDR2 is SYGVKD in the germline V gene.

This chain uses TRBV5-4 with TRBJ2-7; TRBD1 is a possible D gene (5 bases). The CDR3 consists of 14 residues. Trimming took off 1 base at V and 0 bases at J, with 8 bases between the two ends. CDR1 and CDR2 (germline): SGHNT, YYREEE (reference sequence). CDR3 sequence reads: CASSLTGDSYEQYF. The DNA of the CDR3 is TGTGCCAGCAGCTTGACAGGCGACTCCTACGAGCAGTACTTC.

A remark on this clone: Within the sample, other DNA sequences also encode this same CDR3. This chain joins TRBV7-2 and TRBJ2-7; 12 bases line up with TRBD2. Trimming removed 4 bases from V and 4 bases from J; junction bases left unmatched: 2. The CDR3 is made up of 14 amino acids. Germline V CDR1 and CDR2: SGHTA, FQGNSA. The DNA for the CDR3 is TGTGCCAGCAGCTCTACTAGCGGGGGGTACGAGCAGTACTTC. Translation: CASSSTSGGYEQYF.

The rearrangement joins TRBV5-6 to TRBJ2-3, with D perhaps matching TRBD1 (6 bases). Germline values: CDR1 SGHDT, CDR2 YYEEEE. The CDR3 length is 16 residues. With 3 bases removed from V and 2 bases from J, the gap between germline ends came to 16 bases. CDR3 nucleotide sequence: TGTGCCAGCAGCTATGGACAGTCTTTGTCCACAGATACGCAGTATTTT. This gives the protein CASSYGQSLSTDTQYF. Supplemented by reference TRBV5-6 and TRBJ2-3, the full variable domain reads DAGVTQSPTHLIKTRGQQVTLRCSPKSGHDTVSWYQQALGQGPQFIFQYYEEEERQRGNFPDRFSGHQFPNYSSELNVNALLLGDSALYLCASSYGQSLSTDTQYFGPGTRLTVL.

J is TRBJ1-3 and V is TRBV9; tentative D call: TRBD1 (6 bases). Germline V gene lookup returns CDR1 SGDLS and CDR2 YYNGEE. The CDR3 has 16 residues. V gave up 6 bases and J gave up 0 bases, with 16 bases separating them. CDR3 DNA sequence: TGTGCCAGCACCGTGGGGGCCCCCGACTCTGGAAACACCATATATTTT. This encodes CASTVGAPDSGNTIYF. Variable domain in full (rest from reference TRBV9 and TRBJ1-3): DSGVTQTPKHLITATGQRVTLRCSPRSGDLSVYWYQQSLDQGLQFLIQYYNGEERAKGNILERFSAQQFPDLHSELNLSSLELGDSALYFCASTVGAPDSGNTIYFGEGSWLTVV.